The 23 T cell receptor beta chains in this list originate from one sample, sequenced in a study of blood T cell repertoires in COVID-19. Repertoires were generated with immunoSEQ multiplex PCR, while TCRdb's copy carries only in-frame clones and drops some. The table includes roughly 200,000 clones, more than 85% detected once. Input material: PBMCs or T cells enriched from blood (not recorded which). The origin of the receptors is a woman between 40 and 50 years old in a cohort exposed to, infected with or recovered from COVID-19 (not recorded which).

CDR3 sequence reads: CASNRESSRYGYTF. CDR3 DNA sequence: TGTGCCAGTAACCGGGAGAGCTCTCGGTATGGCTACACCTTC. The chain uses TRBV19 and TRBJ1-2; D remains ambiguous. This CDR3 is built from 14 residues. CDR1 and CDR2 (germline): LNHDA, SQIVND (reference sequence). V was shortened by 7 bases and J by 5 bases, with 17 bases between the two germline ends.

This chain joins TRBV27 and TRBJ1-5, with D perhaps matching TRBD1 (6 bases). The CDR3 length is 16 residues. Germline CDR1 is MNHEY and CDR2 is SMNVEV (reference sequence). V lost 0 bases, J lost 2 bases, and 11 bases lay in between. CDR3 sequence: CASSLSPGAGNQPQHF. The CDR3 nucleotides are TGTGCCAGCAGTTTATCCCCAGGGGCGGGCAATCAGCCCCAGCATTTT.

This chain connects TRBV7-9 to TRBJ2-5; D is ambiguous. The CDR3 runs 15 residues. The V end lost 2 bases, the J end lost 5 bases, and 15 bases lay between the germline ends. Per germline, CDR1 SEHNR and CDR2 FQNEAQ (reference sequence). CDR3 in amino acids: CASSLPGPPTETQYF. CDR3 in DNA: TGTGCCAGCAGCTTACCGGGTCCGCCCACCGAGACCCAGTACTTC.

This sequence joins TRBV11-2 and TRBJ2-5; 9 bases align to TRBD1. This CDR3 spans 17 amino acids. J lost 3 bases, V lost 3 bases, and 11 bases had no gene match. The V gene's germline CDR1 is SGHAT and CDR2 FQNNGV. CDR3 in DNA: TGTGCCAGCAGCTTCAATCCGGGACAGGGTTTGGAAGAGACCCAGTACTTC. This translates into CASSFNPGQGLEETQYF. The whole variable domain, remainder taken from reference TRBV11-2 and TRBJ2-5, is EAGVAQSPRYKIIEKRQSVAFWCNPISGHATLYWYQQILGQGPKLLIQFQNNGVVDDSQLPKDRFSAERLKGVDSTLKIQPAKLEDSAVYLCASSFNPGQGLEETQYFGPGTRLLVL.

The J gene is TRBJ2-1, the V gene TRBV2; TRBD2 matches 8 bases. With V trimmed by 11 bases and J by 0 bases, 6 bases remained unmatched. The CDR3 runs 14 residues. From germline, CDR1 is SNHLY and CDR2 FYNNEI. CDR3 nucleotide sequence: TGTGCCGCGGGGGGAAGGAGCTCCTACAATGAGCAGTTCTTC. This codes for CAAGGRSSYNEQFF.

V gene TRBV10-2 combines with J gene TRBJ1-1; D gene unclear. Germline values: CDR1 WSHSY, CDR2 SAAADI. Between the trimmed V and J ends, which lost 2 bases and 5 bases, there was a span of 6 bases. This CDR3 is built from 12 residues. The CDR3: CASSEGETEAFF. The CDR3 coding sequence is TGCGCCAGCAGTGAGGGGGAGACTGAAGCTTTCTTT.

This rearrangement joins TRBV18 to TRBJ1-1; D perhaps matches TRBD1 (5 bases). There are 15 residues in the CDR3. Germline V gene lookup returns CDR1 KGHSH and CDR2 LQKENI. Trimming shortened V by 8 bases and J by 1 base, and 17 bases separated the two germline ends. The CDR3 reads CASTFRGGKNTEAFF. The CDR3 bases are TGTGCCAGCACCTTCCGGGGGGGTAAGAACACTGAAGCTTTCTTT.

This chain joins TRBV4-1 and TRBJ1-3; D is unresolved. The ends were cut back, 2 bases at V and 4 bases at J, with 12 bases in the middle. CDR3 size: 15 residues. The germline V gene encodes CDR1 MGHRA and CDR2 YSYEKL. CDR3 amino acids: CASSQLAQAGNTIYF. The CDR3 coding sequence is TGCGCCAGCAGCCAACTGGCACAAGCGGGAAACACCATATATTTT.

The sample holds one count of this clone. The rearrangement joins TRBV11-2 to TRBJ2-1, with 8 bases fitting TRBD1. V shed 5 bases, J shed 4 bases, and the junction held 10 bases outside the gene matches. Germline CDR1 SGHAT, CDR2 FQNNGV. The CDR3 extends over 16 amino acids. CDR3 residues: CASSRPGQELYNEQFF. In DNA, the CDR3 is TGTGCCAGCAGCCGACCGGGACAGGAGTTATACAATGAGCAGTTCTTC.

The gene calls are TRBV7-9 and TRBJ1-2, with 8 bases matching TRBD1. The V and J ends lost 1 base and 7 bases, in that order; junction bases with no gene match: 8. The germline V gene has CDR1 SEHNR and CDR2 FQNEAQ (reference sequence). The CDR3 spans 15 residues. The CDR3: CASSLGGQGNGGYTF. In DNA, the CDR3 is TGTGCCAGCAGCTTAGGCGGACAGGGAAATGGTGGCTACACCTTC. Together with reference TRBV7-9 and TRBJ1-2, the CDR3 gives the full variable domain: DTGVSQNPRHKITKRGQNVTFRCDPISEHNRLYWYRQTLGQGPEFLTYFQNEAQLEKSRLLSDRFSAERPKGSFSTLEIQRTEQGDSAMYLCASSLGGQGNGGYTFGSGTRLTVV.

The chain couples TRBV25-1 to TRBJ1-1, with a weak D call TRBD1 (6 bases). Germline lookup yields CDR1 MGHDK and CDR2 SYGVNS. The length of the CDR3 is 13 residues. With 1 base removed from V and 6 bases from J, the gap between germline ends came to 9 bases. The CDR3: CASSESTGSEAFF. The CDR3 bases are TGTGCCAGCAGTGAATCTACAGGGTCTGAAGCTTTCTTT.

This chain connects TRBV9 to TRBJ2-2, with a weak D call TRBD1 (5 bases). CDR3 length: 15 residues. The germline V gene has CDR1 SGDLS and CDR2 YYNGEE. The V end lost 3 bases, the J end lost 1 base, and 10 bases lay between the germline ends. The CDR3 is CASSEGAWNTGELFF. CDR3 sequence (DNA): TGTGCCAGCAGCGAAGGGGCATGGAACACCGGGGAGCTGTTTTTT.

This rearrangement joins TRBV19 to TRBJ2-1; 9 nucleotides align to TRBD2. This CDR3 comprises 16 residues. Trimming removed 5 bases from V and 3 bases from J; junction bases left unmatched: 8. Germline V gene lookup returns CDR1 LNHDA and CDR2 SQIVND (reference sequence). This CDR3 is CASSPRREGFYNEQFF. As DNA, the CDR3 is TGTGCCAGTAGTCCGCGGCGGGAGGGTTTCTACAATGAGCAGTTCTTC.

This clone came up many times. The chain employs TRBV7-2 and TRBJ1-1; tentatively, D is TRBD1 (6 bases). Germline V gene sequence: CDR1 SGHTA, CDR2 FQGNSA. Trimming removed 2 bases at V and 1 base at J, with 14 bases between. The CDR3 loop spans 16 amino acids. The CDR3 region is CASSLHGGAQNTEAFF. CDR3 DNA sequence: TGTGCCAGCAGCTTACACGGGGGGGCACAGAACACTGAAGCTTTCTTT.

Notes on this clone: The same CDR3 also results from other DNA sequences found in this sample. The chain uses TRBV29-1 and TRBJ1-1; 7 bases map to TRBD1. Germline CDR1 SQVTM, CDR2 ANQGSEA. V lost 4 bases and J lost 1; bases outside the gene matches: 0. CDR3 length: 12 residues. CDR3 sequence reads: CSVGQGNTEAFF. DNA of the CDR3: TGCAGCGTTGGACAGGGGAACACTGAAGCTTTCTTT.

The chain carries TRBV27 and TRBJ2-1; TRBD2 agrees at 9 bases. Losses at the gene ends were 5 bases for V and 4 bases for J; bases not matched to a gene: 6. Germline CDR1 reads MNHEY; CDR2 reads SMNVEV (reference sequence). The CDR3 has 15 amino acids. The CDR3 is CASSNSAGGYNEQFF. The CDR3 coding sequence is TGTGCCAGCAGTAATTCGGCGGGGGGGTACAATGAGCAGTTCTTC.

CDR3 protein: CASTLLTGDGYGYTF. In DNA form, the CDR3 reads TGTGCCAGCACCCTACTTACAGGGGATGGCTATGGCTACACCTTC. The V call is TRBV5-5, the J call TRBJ1-2; TRBD1 aligns across 7 bases. V shed 6 bases, J shed 4 bases, and the junction held 12 bases outside the gene matches. The germline CDR1 and CDR2 sequences are SGHKS and YYEKEE (reference sequence). The CDR3 totals 15 residues.

The chain has TRBV5-4 and TRBJ2-3; D is possibly TRBD1 (6 bases). V dropped 1 base and J dropped 3 bases, with 12 bases sitting between them. The CDR3 is 15 residues long. From germline, CDR1 is SGHNT and CDR2 YYREEE (reference sequence). The CDR3: CASSLRAGATDTQYF. In DNA form, the CDR3 reads TGTGCCAGCAGCTTGAGGGCAGGGGCAACAGATACGCAGTATTTT.

V usage is TRBV13 and J usage is TRBJ2-1, with 7 bases identical to TRBD1. The CDR3 has 15 amino acids. The germline CDR1 and CDR2 sequences are PRHDT and FYEKMQ (reference sequence). V shed 0 bases and J 6 bases; nucleotides not matched to a gene: 5. CDR3 region: CASSLGLAGGNEQFF. The DNA for the CDR3 is TGTGCCAGCAGCTTAGGTTTGGCAGGGGGCAATGAGCAGTTCTTC.

The V gene is TRBV28, the J gene TRBJ1-1, with 8 bases identical to TRBD1. This CDR3 is built from 15 residues. V lost 6 bases and J lost 5; bases outside the gene matches: 11. CDR1 MDHEN and CDR2 SYDVKM come from the germline V gene. The CDR3 loop reads CASREPRGLRTEAFF. The CDR3 DNA sequence: TGTGCCAGCAGGGAACCCAGGGGGCTAAGGACTGAAGCTTTCTTT.

The chain combines TRBV4-3 with TRBJ1-6; 8 bases align to TRBD1. The germline V gene encodes CDR1 LGHNA and CDR2 YSLEER. The V gene end was trimmed by 4 bases and the J gene end by 8 bases; junction bases not matched to a gene: 10. This CDR3 has 16 residues. This CDR3 reads CASSPSTGEADSPLHF. CDR3 bases: TGCGCCAGCAGCCCTTCGACAGGGGAGGCGGATTCACCCCTCCACTTT.

This clone showed up just once. The V call is TRBV19, the J call TRBJ1-2; D gene ambiguous. V lost 3 bases, J lost 4 bases, and 9 bases lay in between. The CDR3 totals 13 residues. Germline-derived CDR1 and CDR2 are LNHDA and SQIVND (reference sequence). DNA of the CDR3: TGTGCCAGTAGTATTGGTGGACTCTATGGCTACACCTTC. It is translated as CASSIGGLYGYTF.

V is TRBV7-9 and J is TRBJ2-3, with 11 bases lining up with TRBD2. The CDR3 has 16 residues. Germline V gene sequence: CDR1 SEHNR, CDR2 FQNEAQ (reference sequence). J was trimmed by 4 bases and V by 5 bases; bases with no gene match: 8. The CDR3 reads CASSLLTSGSADTQYF. CDR3 nucleotides: TGTGCCAGCAGCCTCCTAACTAGCGGGAGTGCAGATACGCAGTATTTT. The full variable domain, completed using reference TRBV7-9 and TRBJ2-3, is DTGVSQNPRHKITKRGQNVTFRCDPISEHNRLYWYRQTLGQGPEFLTYFQNEAQLEKSRLLSDRFSAERPKGSFSTLEIQRTEQGDSAMYLCASSLLTSGSADTQYFGPGTRLTVL.